This entry is about one T cell receptor (beta chain). It lacks a known antigen. No clone much larger than this one lies a single base away; base qualities are absent. The sample is drawn from a study of T cell changes during pregnancy in multiple sclerosis (dated by TCRdb to between 2018 and 2020). With regard to the full study: In women with multiple sclerosis, the researchers looked at how the T cell repertoire shifted as pregnancy progressed.

The library relied on the immunoSEQ multiplex PCR assay. TCRdb limited this immuneACCESS table to in-frame rearrangements with V and J called. A share of clones is missing; checked studies link under half to unresolved V genes, and the rest is unexplained. Here the sample has tens of thousands of clones; 90% to 95% occur a single time. The ten largest clones capture 0.15% to 0.2% of the sample. The CDR3 contains 12 residues, cysteine and phenylalanine counted. The CDR3 DNA has 36 bases and is translated from base 1. V is cut by 5 bases and J by 3 bases, and the space between the germline ends is 8 bases. Reading the germline V gene (reference sequence) gives CDR1 MNHNY and CDR2 SVGAGI.

This material consisted of CD4+ T cells from peripheral blood mononuclear cells, taken in the second trimester of pregnancy. This TCR derives from a female donor with multiple sclerosis, enrolled in a pregnancy study. The chain joins TRBV6-6 to TRBJ2-7, with the D gene call left open. The DNA reads as follows: TGTGCCAGCAGTATAGCCAACTACGAGCAGTACTTC. This gives the protein CASSIANYEQYF.